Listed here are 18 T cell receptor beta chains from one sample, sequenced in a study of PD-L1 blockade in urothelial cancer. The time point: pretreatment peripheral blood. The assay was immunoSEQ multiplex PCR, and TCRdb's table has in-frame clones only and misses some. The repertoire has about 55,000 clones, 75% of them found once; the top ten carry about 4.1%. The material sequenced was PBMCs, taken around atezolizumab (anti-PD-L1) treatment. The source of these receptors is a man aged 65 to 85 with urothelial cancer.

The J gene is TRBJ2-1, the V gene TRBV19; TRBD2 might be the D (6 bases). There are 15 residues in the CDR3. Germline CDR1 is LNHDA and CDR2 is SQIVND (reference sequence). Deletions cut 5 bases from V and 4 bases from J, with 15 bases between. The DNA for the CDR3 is TGTGCCAGTAGTTCCTTCGGGGGATCTTACAATGAGCAGTTCTTC. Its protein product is CASSSFGGSYNEQFF.

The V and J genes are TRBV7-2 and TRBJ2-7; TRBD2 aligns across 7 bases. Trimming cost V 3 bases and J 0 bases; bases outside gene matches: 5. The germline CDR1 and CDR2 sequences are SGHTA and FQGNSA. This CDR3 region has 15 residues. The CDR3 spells CASSLAAGSSYEQYF. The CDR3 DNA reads TGTGCCAGCAGCTTGGCAGCGGGAAGCTCCTACGAGCAGTACTTC.

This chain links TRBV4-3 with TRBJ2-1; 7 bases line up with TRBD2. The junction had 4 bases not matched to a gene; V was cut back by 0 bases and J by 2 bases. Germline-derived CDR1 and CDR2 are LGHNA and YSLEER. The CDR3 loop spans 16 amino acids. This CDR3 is CASSQDRAGAYNEQFF. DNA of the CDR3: TGCGCCAGCAGCCAAGATAGGGCGGGAGCCTACAATGAGCAGTTCTTC.

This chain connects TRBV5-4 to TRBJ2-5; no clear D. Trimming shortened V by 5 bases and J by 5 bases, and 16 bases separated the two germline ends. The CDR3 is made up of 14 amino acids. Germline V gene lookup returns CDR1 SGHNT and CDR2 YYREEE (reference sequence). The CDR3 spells CASRSQTSLETQYF. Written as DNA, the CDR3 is TGTGCCAGCAGATCGCAGACATCATTGGAGACCCAGTACTTC.

The CDR3 bases are TGTGCCAGCAGCTTCACAGGGGGCGCCCGGAACATTCAGTACTTC. It codes for CASSFTGGARNIQYF. The rearrangement joins TRBV5-5 to TRBJ2-4; 9 positions agree with TRBD1. V lost 2 bases to trimming and J lost 7 bases; unmatched junction nucleotides: 7. Germline CDR1 and CDR2: SGHKS and YYEKEE (reference sequence). The CDR3 sequence is 15 residues long.

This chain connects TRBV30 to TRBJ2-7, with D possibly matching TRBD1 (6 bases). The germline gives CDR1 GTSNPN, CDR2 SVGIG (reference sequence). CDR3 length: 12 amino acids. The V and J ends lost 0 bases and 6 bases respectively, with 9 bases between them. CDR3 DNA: TGTGCCTGGAGTGTGGGGGCTCCCGAGCAGTACTTC. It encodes CAWSVGAPEQYF.

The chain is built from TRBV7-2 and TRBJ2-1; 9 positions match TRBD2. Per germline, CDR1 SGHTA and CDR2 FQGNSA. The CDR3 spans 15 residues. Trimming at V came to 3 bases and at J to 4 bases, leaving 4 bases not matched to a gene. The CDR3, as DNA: TGTGCCAGCAGCTTCGAGCGGGGGGTATACAATGAGCAGTTCTTC. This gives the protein CASSFERGVYNEQFF. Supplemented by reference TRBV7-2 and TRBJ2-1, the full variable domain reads GAGVSQSPSNKVTEKGKDVELRCDPISGHTALYWYRQSLGQGLEFLIYFQGNSAPDKSGLPSDRFSAERTGGSVSTLTIQRTQQEDSAVYLCASSFERGVYNEQFFGPGTRLTVL.

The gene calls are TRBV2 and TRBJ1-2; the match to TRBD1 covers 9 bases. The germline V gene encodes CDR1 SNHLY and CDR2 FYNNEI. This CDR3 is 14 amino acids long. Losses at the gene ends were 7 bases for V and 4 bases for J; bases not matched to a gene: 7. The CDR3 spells CASKGQGFSYGYTF. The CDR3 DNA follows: TGTGCCAGCAAGGGACAGGGTTTCTCCTATGGCTACACCTTC.

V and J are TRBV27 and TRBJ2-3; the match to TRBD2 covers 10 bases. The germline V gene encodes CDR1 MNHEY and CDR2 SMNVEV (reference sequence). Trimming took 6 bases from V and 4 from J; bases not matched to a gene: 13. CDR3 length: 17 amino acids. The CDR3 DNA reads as TGTGCCAGCAGGCCCCCTCGGACTAGCGGACGTCCAGATACGCAGTATTTT. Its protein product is CASRPPRTSGRPDTQYF.

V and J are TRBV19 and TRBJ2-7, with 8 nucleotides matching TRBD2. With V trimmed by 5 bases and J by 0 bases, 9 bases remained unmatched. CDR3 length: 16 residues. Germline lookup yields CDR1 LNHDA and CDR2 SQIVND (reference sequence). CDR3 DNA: TGTGCCAGTAGTTATACCGGGACTAGAGGCTCCTACGAGCAGTACTTC. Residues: CASSYTGTRGSYEQYF.

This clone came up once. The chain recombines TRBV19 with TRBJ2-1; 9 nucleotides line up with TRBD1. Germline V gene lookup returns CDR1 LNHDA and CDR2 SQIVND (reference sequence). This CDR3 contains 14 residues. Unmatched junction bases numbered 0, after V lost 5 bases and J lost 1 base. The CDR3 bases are TGTGCCAGTAGTGGGACAGGGTCCTACAATGAGCAGTTCTTC. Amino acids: CASSGTGSYNEQFF.

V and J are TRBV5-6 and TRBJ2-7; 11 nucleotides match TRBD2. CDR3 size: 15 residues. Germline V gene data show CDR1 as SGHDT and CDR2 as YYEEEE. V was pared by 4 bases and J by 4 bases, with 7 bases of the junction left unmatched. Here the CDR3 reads CASSLSGGALYEQYF. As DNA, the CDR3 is TGTGCCAGCAGCCTTAGCGGGGGGGCCTTGTACGAGCAGTACTTC.

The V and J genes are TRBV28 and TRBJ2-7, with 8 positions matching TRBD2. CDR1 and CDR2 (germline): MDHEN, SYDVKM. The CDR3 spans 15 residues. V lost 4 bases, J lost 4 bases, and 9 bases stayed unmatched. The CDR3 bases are TGTGCCAGCAGTTCCACCGGACTAGCAGTTTACGAGCAGTACTTC. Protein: CASSSTGLAVYEQYF.

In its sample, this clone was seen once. DNA of the CDR3: TGCAGCTACACGGGATCCCGTTACGAGCAGTACTTC. It yields the protein CSYTGSRYEQYF. The chain recombines TRBV29-1 with TRBJ2-7; a weak D match, TRBD2 (5 bases). The V end was cut by 8 bases, the J end by 4 bases, with 15 bases between. The CDR3 sequence is 12 residues long. Germline V CDR1 and CDR2: SQVTM, ANQGSEA.

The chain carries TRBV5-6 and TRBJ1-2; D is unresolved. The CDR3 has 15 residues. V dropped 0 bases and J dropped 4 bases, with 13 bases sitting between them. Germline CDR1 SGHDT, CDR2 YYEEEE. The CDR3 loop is CASSLGGLRTYGYTF. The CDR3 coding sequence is TGTGCCAGCAGCTTGGGCGGACTAAGGACCTATGGCTACACCTTC.

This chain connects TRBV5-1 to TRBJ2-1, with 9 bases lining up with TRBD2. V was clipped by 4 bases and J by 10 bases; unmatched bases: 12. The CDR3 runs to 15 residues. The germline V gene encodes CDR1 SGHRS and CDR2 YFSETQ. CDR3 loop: CASSPRLADALEQFF. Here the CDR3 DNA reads TGCGCCAGCAGCCCACGACTAGCGGATGCCCTGGAGCAGTTCTTC.

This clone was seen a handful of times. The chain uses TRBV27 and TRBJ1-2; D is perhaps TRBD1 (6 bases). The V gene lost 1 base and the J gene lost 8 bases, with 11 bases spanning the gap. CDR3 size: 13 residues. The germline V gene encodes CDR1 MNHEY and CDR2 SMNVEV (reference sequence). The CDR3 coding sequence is TGTGCCAGCAGTTTATTGGGGGCCGGGGGCTACACCTTC. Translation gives CASSLLGAGGYTF.

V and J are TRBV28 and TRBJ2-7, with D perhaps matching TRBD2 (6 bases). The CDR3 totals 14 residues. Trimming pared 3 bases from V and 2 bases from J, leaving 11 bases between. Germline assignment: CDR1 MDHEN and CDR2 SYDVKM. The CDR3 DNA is TGTGCCAGCAGTTTGGGGGGTAGGGCCTACGAGCAGTACTTC. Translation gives CASSLGGRAYEQYF. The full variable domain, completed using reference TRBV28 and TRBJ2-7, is DVKVTQSSRYLVKRTGEKVFLECVQDMDHENMFWYRQDPGLGLRLIYFSYDVKMKEKGDIPEGYSVSREKKERFSLILESASTNQTSMYLCASSLGGRAYEQYFGPGTRLTVT.